The next 4 T cell receptor beta chains were all read from a single sample in a study of T cells in Graves' hyperthyroidism and ophthalmopathy. The source material, RNA transcripts, was used to amplify TCR beta CDR3 regions. HTBI primers were used for first-round RT-PCR of the TCR CDR3. TCRdb recomputed calls from the multiplex PCR reads with MiXCR, one row per CDR3 protein. The data hold about 250,000 distinct CDR3 sequences, with approximately 21% observed a single time. The source material was blood. The receptors were gathered from a man aged 25 to 40 with Graves' ophthalmopathy.

The rearrangement uses TRBV5-4 and TRBJ1-5; a possible D gene is TRBD1 (5 bases). V was shortened by 4 bases and J by 4 bases, with 9 bases between the two germline ends. This CDR3 is 13 amino acids long. In germline, CDR1 is SGHNT, CDR2 YYREEE (reference sequence). CDR3 sequence (DNA): TGTGCCAGCAGCCGGGACTTTAATCAGCCCCAGCATTTT. Encoded protein: CASSRDFNQPQHF.

The chain uses TRBV28 and TRBJ1-2; D is unresolved. V dropped 6 bases and J dropped 8 bases, with 16 bases sitting between them. Germline V gives CDR1 MDHEN, CDR2 SYDVKM. The CDR3 runs 13 residues. CDR3 sequence (DNA): TGTGCCAGCAGGATGGGAATTTCTGGCGGCTACACCTTC. As protein: CASRMGISGGYTF.

The chain recombines TRBV28 with TRBJ2-5; 8 bases are a match to TRBD2. There are 15 residues in the CDR3. Germline CDR1 is MDHEN and CDR2 is SYDVKM. V lost 6 bases and J lost 6; bases outside the gene matches: 12. The CDR3 nucleotides are TGTGCCAGCAGCGCGCGGGGCGGGAGGATGAAGACCCAGTACTTC. Its protein product is CASSARGGRMKTQYF.

In regard to this clonotype: Germline and junction disagree at one end, which may indicate a read error. CDR3 DNA: TGCGCCAGCAGCCAAGATCTTAATACACCCCTCCACTTT. Encoded protein: CASSQDLNTPLHF. The gene calls are TRBV4-1 and TRBJ1-6; D gene ambiguous. The V gene's germline CDR1 is MGHRA and CDR2 YSYEKL. The CDR3 has 13 amino acids.